This T cell receptor beta chain appears in the sequencing data of a study of T cell repertoires in cytomegalovirus infection. About the study: HLA-C-restricted CMV epitopes, recently identified, and well-studied HLA-B-restricted ones were used by the study. The study's findings and limits: It was HLA-C-restricted CMV-specific TCR beta clonotypes that dominated the response ex vivo.

As to this clonotype: Its antigen is unidentified. The junction departs from germline at one end; a sequencing error may be responsible.

This CDR3 has 18 amino acids. Germline CDR1 SGHVS, CDR2 FQNEAQ. TCRdb processed the reads anew with MiXCR; each CDR3 protein has one entry. The sample carries under 350,000 distinct CDR3 sequences, 22% recorded once. The TCR comes from a human donor in good health (CMV status not recorded). Some clones in this sample may be carry-over from other donors' samples. This material consisted of cultured PBMCs, taken from culture after CMV antigen stimulation. This chain links TRBV7-8 with TRBJ2-3; TRBD2 matches at 11 bases. DNA for the CDR3: TGTACCAGCAGCACACAGCTTAAGGGACTAGCGGTTACAGATACGCAGTATTTT. It encodes CTSSTQLKGLAVTDTQYF.